This TCR beta chain was retrieved from a study of beta chain features in type 1 diabetes. Study as a whole: Taken together, all samples contributed roughly 100 million examined sorted cells.

The investigators reverse transcribed all of the isolated RNA, so they sequenced expressed TCRB transcripts. The repertoire was sequenced with immunoSEQ multiplex PCR; TCRdb's copy has only in-frame clones and lacks some. The sample lists over 100,000 clones, 40% occurring once. The sample was stem cell memory CD4+ T cells from blood. The source is a woman in her late teens or twenties in good health.

In nucleotides, the CDR3 is TGCGCCAGCAGCTTGGTTGCGGGCCCTAAAGAGACCCAGTACTTC. It encodes CASSLVAGPKETQYF. The chain links TRBV5-1 to TRBJ2-5; TRBD2 might be the D (5 bases). Germline CDR1 and CDR2: SGHRS and YFSETQ. The CDR3 length is 15 residues. Trimming removed 0 bases at V and 3 bases at J, with 12 bases between.